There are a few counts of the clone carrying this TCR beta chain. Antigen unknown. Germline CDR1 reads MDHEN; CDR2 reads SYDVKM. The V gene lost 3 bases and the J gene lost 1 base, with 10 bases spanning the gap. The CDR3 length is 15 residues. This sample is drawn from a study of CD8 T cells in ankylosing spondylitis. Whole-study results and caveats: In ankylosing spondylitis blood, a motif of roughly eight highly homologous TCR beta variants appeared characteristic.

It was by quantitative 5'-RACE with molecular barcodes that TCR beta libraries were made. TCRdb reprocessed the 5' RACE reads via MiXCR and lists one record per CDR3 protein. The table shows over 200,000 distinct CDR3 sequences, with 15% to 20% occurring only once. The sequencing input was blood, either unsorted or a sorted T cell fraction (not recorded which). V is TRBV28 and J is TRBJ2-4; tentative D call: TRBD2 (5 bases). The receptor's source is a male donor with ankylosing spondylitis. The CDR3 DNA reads TGTGCCAGCAGTTTGAGGTTAGCGGCCAAAAACATTCAGTACTTC. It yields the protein CASSLRLAAKNIQYF. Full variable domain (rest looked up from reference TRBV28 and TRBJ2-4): DVKVTQSSRYLVKRTGEKVFLECVQDMDHENMFWYRQDPGLGLRLIYFSYDVKMKEKGDIPEGYSVSREKKERFSLILESASTNQTSMYLCASSLRLAAKNIQYFGAGTRLSVL.